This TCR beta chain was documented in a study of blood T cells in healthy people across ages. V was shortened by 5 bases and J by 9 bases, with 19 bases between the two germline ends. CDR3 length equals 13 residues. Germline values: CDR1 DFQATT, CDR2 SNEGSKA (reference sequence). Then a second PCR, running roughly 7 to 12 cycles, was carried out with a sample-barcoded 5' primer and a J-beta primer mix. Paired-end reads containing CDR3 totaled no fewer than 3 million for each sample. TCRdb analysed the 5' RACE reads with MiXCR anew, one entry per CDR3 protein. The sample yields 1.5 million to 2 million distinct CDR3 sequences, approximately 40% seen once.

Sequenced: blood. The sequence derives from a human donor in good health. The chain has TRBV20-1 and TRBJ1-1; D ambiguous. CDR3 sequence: CSAYSLITPQAFF. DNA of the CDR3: TGCAGTGCTTACAGTCTTATCACACCCCAAGCTTTCTTT.